Each of the 11 T cell receptor beta chains below was sequenced from the same sample in a study of cytomegalovirus exposure and HLA in healthy donors (TCRdb year 2017). The library was built by means of the immunoSEQ multiplex PCR assay. For the multiplex PCR, a mixture combining 60 forward primers for TCR Vbeta segments and 13 reverse primers for TCR Jbeta segments was used. Sourced from immuneACCESS, this table was stored by TCRdb with only in-frame sequences that have V and J called. A share of the clones is absent; for the studies checked, an unresolved V gene accounts for under half, and the remainder has no known explanation. The sample table records approximately 170,000 clones; about 62% of these occur just once. The ten largest clones take up 2.5% to 3.5% of the sample. Sequenced sample: PBMCs. These receptors were obtained from a man aged 35 to 55 in good health and CMV-seronegative.

This clone was seen more than once but under ten times. V gene TRBV6-1 combines with J gene TRBJ1-2, with TRBD1 matching 10 bases. The junction had 8 bases not matched to a gene; V was cut back by 2 bases and J by 2 bases. Germline V CDR1 and CDR2: MNHNS, SASEGT. The CDR3 totals 17 residues. CDR3 bases: TGTGCCAGCAGTGAAAGGGGACAGGGGATAGCGAACTATGGCTACACCTTC. Encoded protein: CASSERGQGIANYGYTF.

The chain couples TRBV5-1 to TRBJ1-3, with 9 nucleotides matching TRBD1. Germline CDR1 reads SGHRS; CDR2 reads YFSETQ. The CDR3 runs to 17 residues. The trim removed 1 base at V and 2 bases at J, leaving 7 bases unmatched. The CDR3 sequence: CASSLSGRQGAGNTIYF. The CDR3, as DNA: TGCGCCAGCAGCTTGTCCGGTCGACAGGGGGCTGGAAACACCATATATTTT.

This clone appeared a single time. The chain has TRBV29-1 and TRBJ2-5; 8 nucleotides agree with TRBD2. The CDR3 loop spans 12 amino acids. Trimming took 7 bases from V and 4 from J; bases not matched to a gene: 5. Germline assignment: CDR1 SQVTM and CDR2 ANQGSEA. For the CDR3, the DNA is TGCAGCGGGGGACTAGAAGCAGAGACCCAGTACTTC. Residues: CSGGLEAETQYF.

This clone has only a few counts. DNA for the CDR3: TGTGCCAGCAGCTTGGGCCCCCAGCGGGAGCTGTTTTTT. Its translation: CASSLGPQRELFF. This chain joins TRBV7-2 and TRBJ2-2; D is unresolved. CDR3 length equals 13 residues. Trimming took off 3 bases at V and 9 bases at J, with 11 bases between the two ends. In germline, CDR1 is SGHTA, CDR2 FQGNSA. The full variable domain, its missing parts supplied by reference TRBV7-2 and TRBJ2-2, is GAGVSQSPSNKVTEKGKDVELRCDPISGHTALYWYRQSLGQGLEFLIYFQGNSAPDKSGLPSDRFSAERTGGSVSTLTIQRTQQEDSAVYLCASSLGPQRELFFGEGSRLTVL.

The chain couples TRBV7-2 to TRBJ1-5; tentative D call: TRBD1 (5 bases). CDR3 length: 18 residues. Germline assignment: CDR1 SGHTA and CDR2 FQGNSA. Trimming left V 2 bases short and J 1 base short, with 18 bases between. CDR3 in amino acids: CASSLRGGGVPSNQPQHF. The CDR3 nucleotides are TGTGCCAGCAGCTTACGTGGGGGAGGGGTTCCGAGCAATCAGCCCCAGCATTTT.

Only a few counts were recorded for this clone. This chain uses TRBV5-1 with TRBJ1-5; 7 positions match TRBD1. The CDR3 runs to 14 residues. Germline V gene sequence: CDR1 SGHRS, CDR2 YFSETQ. Trimming took 4 bases from V and 3 from J; bases not matched to a gene: 4. CDR3 residues: CASSPGQSNQPQHF. The CDR3 bases are TGCGCCAGCAGCCCGGGACAGTCCAATCAGCCCCAGCATTTT.

This clone has just a few counts. The rearrangement joins TRBV6-6 to TRBJ2-2; 10 positions agree with TRBD1. The CDR3 is 15 amino acids. The germline CDR1 and CDR2 sequences are MNHNY and SVGAGI (reference sequence). V lost 5 bases, J lost 5 bases, and 5 bases stayed unmatched. Here the CDR3 reads CASSLGTGETGELFF. CDR3 bases: TGTGCCAGCAGTCTCGGGACAGGGGAAACCGGGGAGCTGTTTTTT.

CDR3 in DNA: TGTGCCAGCAGCCCCCGGCAGCAGGATGAATATAATTCACCCCTCCACTTT. Translating it yields CASSPRQQDEYNSPLHF. The chain is built from TRBV4-2 and TRBJ1-6; D remains ambiguous. CDR3 length equals 17 residues. Trimming removed 4 bases at V and 4 bases at J, with 17 bases between. Looked up from germline, CDR1 is LGHNA and CDR2 is YNFKEQ.

V gene TRBV27 combines with J gene TRBJ2-7; 7 bases are a match to TRBD1. The CDR3 is 14 amino acids. V shed 2 bases and J 5 bases; nucleotides not matched to a gene: 6. Germline CDR1 is MNHEY and CDR2 is SMNVEV (reference sequence). DNA of the CDR3: TGTGCCAGCAGTTTAACAGGGGCCAGCCACGAGCAGTACTTC. Protein: CASSLTGASHEQYF.

In DNA, the CDR3 is TGTGCCAGCAGCATGACAGGGGGCGGGGCAGAGACCCAGTACTTC. Translated: CASSMTGGGAETQYF. The chain has TRBV7-2 and TRBJ2-5, with TRBD1 matching over 10 bases. Looked up from germline, CDR1 is SGHTA and CDR2 is FQGNSA. Losses at the gene ends were 5 bases for V and 4 bases for J; bases not matched to a gene: 7. There are 15 residues in the CDR3.

The gene calls are TRBV5-6 and TRBJ1-2; D is possibly TRBD1 (5 bases). Germline CDR1 is SGHDT and CDR2 is YYEEEE. V gave up 4 bases and J gave up 4 bases, with 8 bases separating them. CDR3 size: 12 residues. In nucleotides, the CDR3 is TGTGCCAGCAGCGCGACAGTCTATGGCTACACCTTC. This translates into CASSATVYGYTF.